This record looks at one TCR beta chain sequence and its context. The data were obtained in a study of cytomegalovirus exposure and HLA in healthy donors. It was with 60 Vbeta and 13 Jbeta primers that the PCR ran. Profiling relied on immunoSEQ multiplex PCR, and the TCRdb table lists in-frame clones only, not all of them. The sample holds roughly 160,000 clones, 60% to 80% seen once. This clonotype was sampled from a man aged 45-60 years in good health and CMV-seropositive. Material: PBMCs.

Here the CDR3 DNA reads TGTGCCAGCTCACCCCGGACAAGGGGGAGCCTCAGCGAGCAGTACTTC. As protein: CASSPRTRGSLSEQYF. This rearrangement joins TRBV18 to TRBJ2-7; the D gene is possibly TRBD1 (6 bases). This CDR3 is 16 amino acids long. Germline V gene sequence: CDR1 KGHSH, CDR2 LQKENI. Trimming removed 3 bases at V and 6 bases at J, with 21 bases between. Using reference TRBV18 and TRBJ2-7 for the parts outside the CDR3, the full variable domain is NAGVMQNPRHLVRRRGQEARLRCSPMKGHSHVYWYRQLPEEGLKFMVYLQKENIIDESGMPKERFSAEFPKEGPSILRIQQVVRGDSAAYFCASSPRTRGSLSEQYFGPGTRLTVT.